Listed below are T cell receptor beta chains from one sample, sequenced in a study of tumor-infiltrating lymphocytes in primary liver carcinoma. Via MiXCR, TCRdb re-called the multiplex PCR reads, giving one row per CDR3 protein. The sample shows 50,000 to 70,000 distinct CDR3 sequences, over 65% of them seen only once. The sample was liver tumor tissue from sampling region 2. The source is a man aged 40-49 years with primary liver carcinoma and hepatitis B virus infection. Each CDR3 is given with its conserved first and last residue. The order of the fields is D gene, clone size, V gene, CDR3 protein. A D gene is named only where the DNA matches it firmly. Size tells how often a clone was seen (once, few, many) or the class of an expanded clone, and some rows leave it out.

d_call: .
clone_size: .
v_call: TRBV29-1
cdr3_aa: CNVESADYEQYF

d_call: TRBD2
clone_size: .
v_call: TRBV25-1
cdr3_aa: CAGTAGGSYNEQFF

d_call: TRBD2
clone_size: few
v_call: TRBV6-2/TRBV6-3
cdr3_aa: CASRPRTSGRTNEQFF

d_call: .
clone_size: .
v_call: TRBV12-3/TRBV12-4
cdr3_aa: CGSSPVSSGNTIYF

d_call: .
clone_size: .
v_call: TRBV11-1
cdr3_aa: CASSFPWTTRTKNIQCF

d_call: .
clone_size: .
v_call: TRBV6-5
cdr3_aa: CASSPNLPGAYVLTF

d_call: .
clone_size: .
v_call: TRBV6-2/TRBV6-3
cdr3_aa: CASDWSSTDMQYF

d_call: TRBD2
clone_size: .
v_call: TRBV5-1
cdr3_aa: CASSLDRGSGIFLPEQYF

d_call: TRBD2
clone_size: .
v_call: TRBV11-1
cdr3_aa: CASSFGLGLAGTSYNEQFF

d_call: .
clone_size: .
v_call: TRBV29-1
cdr3_aa: CSVPGQQNTEAFF

d_call: .
clone_size: .
v_call: TRBV7-9
cdr3_aa: CASSDRLYENNEQFF

d_call: TRBD1
clone_size: many
v_call: TRBV28
cdr3_aa: CASRRTGFHEQYF

d_call: .
clone_size: .
v_call: TRBV4-2
cdr3_aa: CASSQSGIGNEQFF

d_call: .
clone_size: .
v_call: TRBV6-1
cdr3_aa: CAIQNGRDNLYGQYF

d_call: .
clone_size: few
v_call: TRBV12-3/TRBV12-4
cdr3_aa: CVSSSERTGETQYF

d_call: .
clone_size: .
v_call: TRBV6-5
cdr3_aa: CASSYSTSRIPVEQFF

d_call: TRBD2
clone_size: .
v_call: TRBV5-1
cdr3_aa: CASSPGLGGETQHF

d_call: .
clone_size: .
v_call: TRBV7-2
cdr3_aa: CASSHKRGAMNTEAFF

d_call: TRBD2
clone_size: .
v_call: TRBV6-2/TRBV6-3
cdr3_aa: CASSTLPGLVENNEQFF

d_call: .
clone_size: few
v_call: TRBV12-3/TRBV12-4
cdr3_aa: CASSLWADSERGYTF

d_call: .
clone_size: .
v_call: TRBV4-2
cdr3_aa: CASSQVALLSGVTDTQYF

d_call: .
clone_size: .
v_call: TRBV11-3
cdr3_aa: CASSQRARHENSNQPQHF

d_call: .
clone_size: once
v_call: TRBV29-1
cdr3_aa: CSAVPDYYDKQFF

d_call: .
clone_size: .
v_call: TRBV29-1
cdr3_aa: CSVEDGKSQETQYF

d_call: TRBD2
clone_size: once
v_call: TRBV10-3
cdr3_aa: CTITKRSGLAGGPHEQYF

d_call: .
clone_size: .
v_call: TRBV28
cdr3_aa: CASSWGWGAQESQYF

d_call: TRBD1
clone_size: .
v_call: TRBV4-3
cdr3_aa: CASSYWDRGRNSLLHF

d_call: TRBD1
clone_size: .
v_call: TRBV4-1
cdr3_aa: CVRSHHVQGADSPLHF

d_call: .
clone_size: .
v_call: TRBV7-9
cdr3_aa: CASSLQEGTEAFF

d_call: TRBD1
clone_size: .
v_call: TRBV11-2
cdr3_aa: CASSLTVGGSVETQYF

d_call: TRBD1
clone_size: many
v_call: TRBV10-1
cdr3_aa: CARPLDRGQVSYNEQFF

d_call: .
clone_size: once
v_call: TRBV28
cdr3_aa: CASGLNPPSRTYDQYF

d_call: .
clone_size: .
v_call: TRBV12-3/TRBV12-4
cdr3_aa: CDSSAGTLNAEAFF

d_call: .
clone_size: .
v_call: TRBV5-6
cdr3_aa: CTSSLQGATDMQYF

d_call: TRBD1
clone_size: .
v_call: TRBV2
cdr3_aa: CASSEDRAVADTQYF

d_call: .
clone_size: .
v_call: TRBV4-1
cdr3_aa: CVGCPLGNNNNEQFF

d_call: .
clone_size: many
v_call: TRBV6-2/TRBV6-3
cdr3_aa: CASSYFHSNQPQHF

d_call: .
clone_size: few
v_call: TRBV19
cdr3_aa: CASSTRDGGSTEAFF

d_call: .
clone_size: few
v_call: TRBV29-1
cdr3_aa: CSVGRTSGNTEAFF

d_call: .
clone_size: few
v_call: TRBV30
cdr3_aa: CAWRPSATYEQYF